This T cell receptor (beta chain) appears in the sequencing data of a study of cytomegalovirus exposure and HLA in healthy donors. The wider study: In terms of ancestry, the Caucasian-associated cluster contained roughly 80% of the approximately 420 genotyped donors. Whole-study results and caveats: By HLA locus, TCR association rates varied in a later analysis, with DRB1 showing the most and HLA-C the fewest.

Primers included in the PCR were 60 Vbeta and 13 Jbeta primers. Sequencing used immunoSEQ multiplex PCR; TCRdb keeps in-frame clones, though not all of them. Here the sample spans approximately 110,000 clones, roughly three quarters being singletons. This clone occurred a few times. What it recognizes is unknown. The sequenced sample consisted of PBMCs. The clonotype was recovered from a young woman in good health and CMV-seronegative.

The CDR3: CASSTADSYGYTF. The DNA for the CDR3 is TGTGCCAGCAGTACCGCGGACAGCTATGGCTACACCTTC. The chain is built from TRBV6-5 and TRBJ1-2; D possibly corresponds to TRBD1 (6 bases). In germline, CDR1 is MNHEY, CDR2 SVGAGI. CDR3 length: 13 residues. V dropped 5 bases and J dropped 4 bases, with 11 bases sitting between them.